In this sample, the clone carrying this T cell receptor beta chain turned up a few times. Time point defined: pretreatment peripheral blood. Libraries were prepared by immunoSEQ multiplex PCR; TCRdb keeps only in-frame clonotypes and omits some of them. The table includes 85,000 to 90,000 clones, 85% to 90% detected once. The record originates from a study of PD-L1 blockade in urothelial cancer. Study-wide background: Prior chemotherapy in patients spanned 0 to 3 regimens. Blood yielded a median of about 150,000 T cells per sample.

The V segment lost 2 bases and the J segment 0 bases; nucleotides outside the gene matches: 4. The CDR3 contains 15 residues. Germline loops: CDR1 SGHTA, CDR2 FQGTGA. The sample in question was PBMCs, obtained around atezolizumab (anti-PD-L1) treatment. The origin of this receptor is a man aged 55 to 70 with urothelial cancer. The chain joins TRBV7-3 to TRBJ2-7; 7 nucleotides line up with TRBD2. The CDR3 region has the DNA TGTGCCAGCAGCTTACAAAGCGGGGTCTCCTACGAGCAGTACTTC. Amino acids: CASSLQSGVSYEQYF.